A selection of T cell receptor beta chains follows, all from one sample in a study of TIL therapy for anti-PD-1-resistant metastatic lung cancer. The data were produced by immunoSEQ multiplex PCR, yet TCRdb's version contains in-frame clones alone and is incomplete. The data contain approximately 60,000 clones, over 70% of them singletons. The material was blood, obtained at baseline. These receptors were collected from a person aged 25-85 years with non-small cell lung cancer. Both conserved end residues are part of each CDR3. Fields, in order: J gene, clone size, V gene, D gene, CDR3 protein, CDR3 DNA. The D gene is left open where the match is weak. Rows give clone size only sometimes, using once, few, many, or a class for an expanded clone.

TRBJ2-7,once,TRBV12-1,.,CASSSWGLAGGPSDEQYF,TGTGCCAGCAGCTCTTGGGGACTAGCGGGAGGGCCCTCCGACGAGCAGTACTTC
TRBJ2-7,.,TRBV7-2,.,CASSLSGSSSYEQYF,TGTGCCAGCAGCTTATCGGGATCGAGCTCCTACGAGCAGTACTTC
TRBJ2-3,.,TRBV7-9,TRBD2,CASSMLISGTSTDTQYF,TGTGCCAGCAGCATGCTGATTAGCGGGACTAGCACAGATACGCAGTATTTT
TRBJ1-4,.,TRBV4-3,TRBD1,CASSQGVTGGSATNEKLFF,TGCGCCAGCAGCCAAGGGGTGACAGGGGGCTCCGCAACTAATGAAAAACTGTTTTTT
TRBJ2-1,.,TRBV29-1,TRBD2,CSVMTSGRNEQFF,TGCAGCGTTATGACTAGCGGGAGGAATGAGCAGTTCTTC
TRBJ2-7,few,TRBV7-2,.,CASSLEPQYEQYF,TGTGCCAGCAGCTTAGAACCTCAATACGAGCAGTACTTC
TRBJ2-3,.,TRBV9,TRBD2,CASSPRFGGGTDTQYF,TGTGCCAGCAGCCCCCGCTTTGGCGGGGGGACAGATACGCAGTATTTT
TRBJ1-1,.,TRBV2,.,CASRGGPNTEAFF,TGTGCCAGCAGGGGTGGGCCAAACACTGAAGCTTTCTTT
TRBJ2-3,.,TRBV5-5,TRBD2,CASSPGLAVTDTQYF,TGTGCCAGCAGCCCCGGACTAGCGGTCACAGATACGCAGTATTTT
TRBJ1-2,.,TRBV6-5,.,CASSYSTFYGYTF,TGTGCCAGCAGTTACTCGACCTTCTATGGCTACACCTTC
TRBJ2-7,once,TRBV25-1,.,CASSLPGHYEQYF,TGTGCCAGCAGTCTCCCAGGTCACTACGAGCAGTACTTC
TRBJ1-2,.,TRBV28,TRBD1,CASSLGQTYNYGYTF,TGTGCCAGCAGTTTGGGACAGACATACAACTATGGCTACACCTTC
TRBJ1-2,.,TRBV7-2,TRBD1,CASSSDRADGYTF,TGTGCCAGCAGCTCGGACAGGGCGGATGGCTACACCTTC
TRBJ2-2,once,TRBV7-8,.,CASSEVRGGLSTGELFF,TGTGCCAGCAGCGAGGTTAGGGGGGGCCTGAGCACCGGGGAGCTGTTTTTT
TRBJ2-5,.,TRBV7-9,TRBD2,CASSHQGLAAGTQYF,TGTGCCAGCAGCCACCAGGGACTAGCGGCGGGGACCCAGTACTTC
TRBJ2-3,.,TRBV28,.,CASSLTRDTQYF,TGTGCCAGCAGTTTAACCCGGGATACGCAGTATTTT
TRBJ2-3,.,TRBV15,TRBD2,CATSSIAGYTDTQYF,TGTGCCACCAGCTCTATAGCGGGGTACACAGATACGCAGTATTTT
TRBJ1-5,.,TRBV19,.,CASSYGPESNQPQHF,TGTGCCAGTAGTTACGGGCCGGAGAGCAATCAGCCCCAGCATTTT
TRBJ1-4,.,TRBV7-6,.,CASSPSGQGNEKLFF,TGTGCCAGCAGCCCATCGGGCCAGGGGAATGAAAAACTGTTTTTT
TRBJ2-1,once,TRBV5-1,TRBD2,CASSLGWTSFGNEQFF,TGCGCCAGCAGCTTGGGATGGACTAGTTTCGGCAATGAGCAGTTCTTC
TRBJ2-5,.,TRBV6-5,TRBD2,CASSPRGREGETQYF,TGTGCCAGCAGTCCTCGCGGGAGGGAGGGGGAGACCCAGTACTTC
TRBJ1-3,once,TRBV5-6,.,CASSLPAGATSGNTIYF,TGTGCCAGCAGCTTGCCGGCAGGGGCCACCTCTGGAAACACCATATATTTT
TRBJ1-2,once,TRBV6-5,TRBD1,CASSLTGGRHGYTF,TGTGCCAGCAGTCTCACAGGGGGCCGCCATGGCTACACCTTC
TRBJ2-7,few,TRBV19,.,CASSIGLGVYEQYF,TGTGCCAGTAGTATAGGGTTAGGTGTCTACGAGCAGTACTTC
TRBJ2-3,.,TRBV4-1,TRBD2,CASSHLAGTLTDTQYF,TGCGCCAGCAGCCACCTAGCGGGTACCCTCACAGATACGCAGTATTTT
TRBJ1-3,few,TRBV27,.,CASSLSSLRPDTIYF,TGTGCCAGCAGTTTATCCTCCCTTAGGCCTGACACCATATATTTT
TRBJ2-7,.,TRBV7-3,TRBD2,CASSLGLAGAHEQYF,TGTGCCAGCAGCCTGGGACTAGCGGGAGCCCACGAGCAGTACTTC
TRBJ1-1,few,TRBV10-3,TRBD1,CAISAPGGGTEAFF,TGTGCCATCAGTGCTCCAGGGGGAGGCACTGAAGCTTTCTTT
TRBJ1-5,.,TRBV7-8,.,CASSFAERNQPQHF,TGTGCCAGCAGCTTTGCGGAGCGCAATCAGCCCCAGCATTTT
TRBJ2-1,few,TRBV6-1,TRBD2,CASSEALYSGRGRNEQFF,TGTGCCAGCAGTGAAGCGCTTTATAGCGGGAGAGGTCGCAATGAGCAGTTCTTC
TRBJ2-3,.,TRBV27,.,CASRGPTDTQYF,TGTGCCAGCCGGGGACCGACAGATACGCAGTATTTT
TRBJ2-3,.,TRBV7-6,TRBD2,CASSQLAGDADTQYF,TGTGCCAGCAGTCAACTAGCGGGAGACGCAGATACGCAGTATTTT
TRBJ2-7,.,TRBV28,.,CASPLTVGDEQYF,TGTGCCAGCCCCCTCACGGTAGGCGACGAGCAGTACTTC
TRBJ1-2,.,TRBV28,TRBD1,CASSPAGGADGYTF,TGTGCCAGCAGTCCGGCAGGGGGCGCTGATGGCTACACCTTC
TRBJ2-5,few,TRBV5-1,TRBD2,CASRGSGNLKETQYF,TGCGCCAGCAGGGGTAGCGGGAATTTGAAAGAGACCCAGTACTTC
TRBJ1-6,.,TRBV30,.,CAWSVQDGLNSPLHF,TGTGCCTGGAGTGTACAGGACGGCTTAAATTCACCCCTCCACTTT
TRBJ1-2,.,TRBV30,.,CAWTNGGDMIGYTF,TGTGCCTGGACTAATGGGGGAGATATGATCGGCTACACCTTC
TRBJ2-2,.,TRBV6-5,.,CASSYSTDPTGELFF,TGTGCCAGCAGTTACTCAACCGACCCAACGGGGGAGCTGTTTTTT
TRBJ1-6,.,TRBV5-1,.,CASSADSYNSPLHF,TGCGCCAGCAGCGCGGACAGCTATAATTCACCCCTCCACTTT